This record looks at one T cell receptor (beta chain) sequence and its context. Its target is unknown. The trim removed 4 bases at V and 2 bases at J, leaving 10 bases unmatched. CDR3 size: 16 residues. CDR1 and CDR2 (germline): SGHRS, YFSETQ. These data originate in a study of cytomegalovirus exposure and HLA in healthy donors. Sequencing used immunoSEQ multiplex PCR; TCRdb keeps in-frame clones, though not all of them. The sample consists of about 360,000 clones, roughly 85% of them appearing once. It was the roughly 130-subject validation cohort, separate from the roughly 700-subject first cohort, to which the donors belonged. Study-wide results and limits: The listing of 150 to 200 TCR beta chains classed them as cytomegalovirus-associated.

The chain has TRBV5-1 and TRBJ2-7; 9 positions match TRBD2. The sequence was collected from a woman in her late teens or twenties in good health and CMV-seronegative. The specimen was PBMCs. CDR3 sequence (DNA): TGCGCCAGCAGCGGAGGGCGAGCGGGAGGACCCTACGAGCAGTACTTC. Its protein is CASSGGRAGGPYEQYF.